This note documents a single T cell receptor (beta chain) sequence. The V and J ends lost 5 bases and 6 bases, in that order; junction bases with no gene match: 6. Germline values: CDR1 SGHTA, CDR2 FQGTGA. This CDR3 contains 15 residues. The data derive from a study of control samples from healthy donors and cancer patients. Produced via immunoSEQ multiplex PCR; TCRdb's table is partial and in-frame only. The repertoire holds some 120,000 clones, with more than 80% as singletons. V gene TRBV7-3 combines with J gene TRBJ2-2, with 10 bases lining up with TRBD2. This sequence was found in a woman in her fifties or sixties with colorectal cancer. Sequencing was carried out using PBMCs. CDR3 nucleotides: TGTGCCAGCAGCCCGCAAAGCGGGGGGGCCGGGGAGCTGTTTTTT. Amino acid sequence: CASSPQSGGAGELFF.